The 17 T cell receptor beta chains reported below all come from one sample, sequenced in a study of human T cells and chemical hapten exposure. Sample time point: healthy volunteer bleed at 6 weeks. Unfractionated whole blood was the source of the extracted total RNA. TCRdb used MiXCR to reprocess the RACE reads, holding one entry per CDR3 protein. The data show 70,000 to 85,000 distinct CDR3 sequences, 8.6% seen once. Sequencing was performed on whole blood. The receptors come from a male donor in good health. Some clones in this sample may be carry-over from other donors' samples.

This clonotype showed up many times. This rearrangement joins TRBV7-6 to TRBJ1-1, with D unclear. V was trimmed by 0 bases and J by 1 base, leaving 3 bases between them. The CDR3 loop spans 13 amino acids. Germline assignment: CDR1 SGHVS and CDR2 FNYEAQ. Here the CDR3 DNA reads TGTGCCAGCAGCTTAGCAGAGAACACTGAAGCTTTCTTT. Translating gives CASSLAENTEAFF.

The chain has TRBV4-3 and TRBJ1-2, with TRBD1 identical over 7 bases. Germline values: CDR1 LGHNA, CDR2 YSLEER. The CDR3 is 15 residues long. V was clipped by 0 bases and J by 8 bases; unmatched bases: 9. The CDR3 loop reads CASSQDKGQSLGYTF. In DNA form, the CDR3 reads TGCGCCAGCAGCCAAGATAAGGGACAGTCTTTAGGCTACACCTTC.

The V and J genes are TRBV12-3 or TRBV12-4 and TRBJ2-1; no clear D. Trimming took 1 base from V and 8 from J, leaving 12 bases between them. The CDR3 contains 14 residues. As DNA, the CDR3 is TGTGCCAGCAGTTTAGGCCTAAGTGTATATGAGCAGTTCTTC. This encodes CASSLGLSVYEQFF.

The chain joins TRBV30 to TRBJ1-6; D perhaps matches TRBD1 (6 bases). This CDR3 contains 16 residues. V was cut by 4 bases and J by 8 bases, with 21 bases left in between. The germline gives CDR1 GTSNPN, CDR2 SVGIG (reference sequence). The CDR3 spells CAWTGGTLDFDSPLHF. CDR3 DNA: TGTGCCTGGACTGGCGGGACACTTGACTTCGATTCACCCCTCCACTTT.

This clonotype was recorded many times. V and J are TRBV29-1 and TRBJ1-2, with a possible D match to TRBD1 (5 bases). This CDR3 has 11 amino acids. Germline values: CDR1 SQVTM, CDR2 ANQGSEA. The V end lost 1 base, the J end lost 7 bases, and 7 bases lay between the germline ends. CDR3 sequence reads: CSVEVGRGYTF. The CDR3 bases are TGCAGCGTTGAAGTGGGACGTGGCTACACCTTC.

The chain joins TRBV5-6 to TRBJ1-5; D may be TRBD1 (6 bases). V was trimmed by 2 bases and J by 0 bases, leaving 12 bases between them. Germline lookup yields CDR1 SGHDT and CDR2 YYEEEE. The length of the CDR3 is 16 residues. CDR3 loop: CASSFWRGGSNQPQHF. The CDR3 nucleotides are TGTGCCAGCAGCTTTTGGAGGGGGGGTAGCAATCAGCCCCAGCATTTT.

V gene TRBV11-2 combines with J gene TRBJ2-1; the D gene could be TRBD1 or TRBD2 (5 bases each). The V gene's germline CDR1 is SGHAT and CDR2 FQNNGV. Trimming removed 0 bases from V and 5 bases from J, with 11 bases in between. This CDR3 has 15 amino acids. The CDR3: CASSLDARGNNEQFF. The CDR3, as DNA: TGTGCCAGCAGCTTAGATGCCCGGGGCAACAATGAGCAGTTCTTC.

This chain joins TRBV12-3 or TRBV12-4 and TRBJ2-1; the D gene could be TRBD1 or TRBD2 (7 bases each). The length of the CDR3 is 16 residues. Trimming pared 8 bases from V and 0 bases from J, leaving 17 bases between. CDR3 in amino acids: CASGTGEGFSYNEQFF. DNA of the CDR3: TGTGCCAGCGGCACAGGGGAGGGTTTCTCCTACAATGAGCAGTTCTTC.

V gene TRBV6-5 combines with J gene TRBJ2-5, with TRBD1 matching over 8 bases. The ends lost 3 bases at V and 4 bases at J; junction bases unmatched: 7. The length of the CDR3 is 15 residues. Germline CDR1 MNHEY, CDR2 SVGAGI. As DNA, the CDR3 is TGTGCCAGCAGTTATGGGGCAGGGGGCGCAGAGACCCAGTACTTC. It specifies CASSYGAGGAETQYF.

In DNA form, the CDR3 reads TGTGCCAGCAGCTTAAGCAGACTAGCGGGAGGTATCAATGAGCAGTTCTTC. Residues: CASSLSRLAGGINEQFF. The chain carries TRBV7-6 and TRBJ2-1; TRBD2 matches at 13 bases. The CDR3 has 17 residues. Germline CDR1 reads SGHVS; CDR2 reads FNYEAQ. V gave up 2 bases and J gave up 6 bases; unmatched junction bases: 7.

This clonotype came up many times. This rearrangement joins TRBV29-1 to TRBJ2-5, with 10 bases aligning to TRBD1. V lost 6 bases and J lost 4; bases outside the gene matches: 11. This CDR3 spans 15 amino acids. Germline CDR1 and CDR2: SQVTM and ANQGSEA. CDR3 amino acids: CSVGGDRGYGETQYF. The CDR3 nucleotides are TGCAGCGTGGGGGGGGACAGGGGATATGGAGAGACCCAGTACTTC.

This sequence joins TRBV30 and TRBJ1-6, with a possible D match to TRBD1 (5 bases). Trimming removed 7 bases from V and 0 bases from J, with 10 bases in between. The CDR3 totals 14 residues. CDR1 and CDR2 from the germline V gene are GTSNPN and SVGIG (reference sequence). The CDR3 is CASRGSSYNSPLHF. CDR3 sequence (DNA): TGTGCCTCCCGGGGGAGCTCCTATAATTCACCCCTCCACTTT.

This clonotype was seen a handful of times. The V call is TRBV2, the J call TRBJ2-3; no clear D. V lost 2 bases and J lost 0, with 12 bases in between. The germline CDR1 and CDR2 sequences are SNHLY and FYNNEI. The CDR3 sequence is 16 residues long. The CDR3 DNA reads TGTGCCAGCAGTGAACGTACGCGGCAGAGCACAGATACGCAGTATTTT. It codes for CASSERTRQSTDTQYF.

The chain uses TRBV7-3 and TRBJ2-5, with 10 bases that match TRBD2. Germline V gene sequence: CDR1 SGHTA, CDR2 FQGTGA. Unmatched junction bases numbered 7, after V lost 4 bases and J lost 5 bases. This CDR3 is built from 15 residues. The CDR3 loop reads CASSSSGLASETQYF. The CDR3 coding sequence is TGTGCCAGCAGCTCTTCGGGACTAGCGTCGGAGACCCAGTACTTC.

Concerning this clonotype itself: One base away lies a much larger clone, so this may be a sequencing read error. V usage is TRBV4-3 and J usage is TRBJ1-2, with 7 bases fitting TRBD1. Germline CDR1 reads LGHNA; CDR2 reads YSLEER. The CDR3 extends over 16 amino acids. CDR3 nucleotides: TGCGCCAGCAGCCAAGATCCCCACAGGGGAAGATATGACTACACCTTC. It yields the protein CASSQDPHRGRYDYTF.

This clonotype has only a few counts. The CDR3 DNA reads as TGCGCCAGCAGCCCGGGAGTCCTTAATGAAAAACTGTTTTTT. Translation: CASSPGVLNEKLFF. The chain recombines TRBV5-1 with TRBJ1-4; D gene uncertain. CDR3 length: 14 amino acids. The germline V gene encodes CDR1 SGHRS and CDR2 YFSETQ. Deletions cut 4 bases from V and 4 bases from J, with 11 bases between. Variable domain in full (rest from reference TRBV5-1 and TRBJ1-4): KAGVTQTPRYLIKTRGQQVTLSCSPISGHRSVSWYQQTPGQGLQFLFEYFSETQRNKGNFPGRFSGRQFSNSRSEMNVSTLELGDSALYLCASSPGVLNEKLFFGSGTQLSVL.

This clonotype turned up a few times. The rearrangement links TRBV7-2 to TRBJ2-5; 11 bases are shared with TRBD1. The CDR3 has 16 amino acids. The germline V gene encodes CDR1 SGHTA and CDR2 FQGNSA. Trimming cost V 5 bases and J 2 bases; bases outside gene matches: 7. CDR3 in DNA: TGTGCCAGCAGCGCGCTGAGGGACAGGGGGCAAGAGACCCAGTACTTC. Translation gives CASSALRDRGQETQYF.